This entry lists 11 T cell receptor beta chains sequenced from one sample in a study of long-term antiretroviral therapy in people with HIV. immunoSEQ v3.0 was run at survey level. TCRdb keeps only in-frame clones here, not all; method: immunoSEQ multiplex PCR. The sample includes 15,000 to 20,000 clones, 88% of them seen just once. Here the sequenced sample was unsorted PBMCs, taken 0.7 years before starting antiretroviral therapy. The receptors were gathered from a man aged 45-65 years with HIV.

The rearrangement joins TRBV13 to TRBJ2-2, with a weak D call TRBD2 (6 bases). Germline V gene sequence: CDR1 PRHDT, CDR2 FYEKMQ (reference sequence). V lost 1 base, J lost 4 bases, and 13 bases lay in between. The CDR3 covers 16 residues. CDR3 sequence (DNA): TGTGCCAGCAGCTTAGAGGGGCGGGGAAGCACCGGGGAGCTGTTTTTT. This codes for CASSLEGRGSTGELFF.

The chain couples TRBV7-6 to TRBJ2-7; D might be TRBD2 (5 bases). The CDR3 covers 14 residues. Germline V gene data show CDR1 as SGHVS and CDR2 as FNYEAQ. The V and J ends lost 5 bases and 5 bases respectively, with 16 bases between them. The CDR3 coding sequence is TGTGCCAGCAGCCTTCCGGGGTCAACAGACGAGCAGTACTTC. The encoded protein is CASSLPGSTDEQYF.

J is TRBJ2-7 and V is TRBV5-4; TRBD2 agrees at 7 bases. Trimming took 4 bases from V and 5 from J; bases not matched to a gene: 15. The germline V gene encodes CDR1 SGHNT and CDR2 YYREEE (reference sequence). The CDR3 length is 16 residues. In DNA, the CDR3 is TGTGCCAGCAGCCCGAAGGGACTACCCCGCGAGAACGAGCAGTACTTC. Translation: CASSPKGLPRENEQYF.

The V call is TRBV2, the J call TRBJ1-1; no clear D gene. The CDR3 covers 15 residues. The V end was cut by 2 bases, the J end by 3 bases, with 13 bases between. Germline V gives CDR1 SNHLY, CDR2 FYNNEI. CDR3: CASSESVTLYTEAFF. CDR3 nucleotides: TGTGCCAGCAGTGAATCGGTTACCCTCTACACTGAAGCTTTCTTT.

The CDR3 here is CASSIGQYNEQFF. The CDR3 region has the DNA TGTGCCAGCAGCATCGGACAGTACAATGAGCAGTTCTTC. The chain recombines TRBV9 with TRBJ2-1; a possible D gene is TRBD1 (6 bases). CDR3 length: 13 amino acids. CDR1 SGDLS and CDR2 YYNGEE come from the germline V gene. V was cut by 4 bases and J by 4 bases, with 9 bases left in between.

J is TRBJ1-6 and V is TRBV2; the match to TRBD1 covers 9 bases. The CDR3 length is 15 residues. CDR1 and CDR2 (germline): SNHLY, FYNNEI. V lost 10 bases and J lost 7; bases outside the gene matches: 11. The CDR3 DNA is TGTGCCACCAGCCGATCGACAGGGGGAAATTCACCCCTCCACTTT. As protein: CATSRSTGGNSPLHF.

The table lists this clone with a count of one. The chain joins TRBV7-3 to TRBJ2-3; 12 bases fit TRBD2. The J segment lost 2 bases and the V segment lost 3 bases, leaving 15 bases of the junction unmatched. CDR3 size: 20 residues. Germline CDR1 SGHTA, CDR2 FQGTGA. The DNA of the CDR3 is TGTGCCAGCAGCTTTGGGCTCGTTAGGGCTAGCGGGGGGGCCACAGATACGCAGTATTTT. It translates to CASSFGLVRASGGATDTQYF.

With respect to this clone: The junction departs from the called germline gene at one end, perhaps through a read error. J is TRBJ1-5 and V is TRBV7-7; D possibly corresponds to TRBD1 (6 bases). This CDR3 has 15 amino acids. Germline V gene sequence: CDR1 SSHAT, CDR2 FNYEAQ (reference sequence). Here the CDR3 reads CASTKGGGTNQPQHF. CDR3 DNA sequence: TGTGCTAGCACTAAGGGGGGCGGAACCAATCAGCCCCAGCATTTT. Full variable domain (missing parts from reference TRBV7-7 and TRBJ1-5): GAGVSQSPRYKVTKRGQDVTLRCDPISSHATLYWYQQALGQGPEFLTYFNYEAQPDKSGLPSDRFSAERPEGSISTLTIQRTEQRDSAMYRCASTKGGGTNQPQHFGDGTRLSIL.

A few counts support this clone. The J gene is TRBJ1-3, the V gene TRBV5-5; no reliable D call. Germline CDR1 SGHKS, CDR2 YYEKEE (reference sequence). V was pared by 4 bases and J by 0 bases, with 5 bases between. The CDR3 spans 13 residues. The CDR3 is CASSRGSGNTIYF. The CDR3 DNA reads TGTGCCAGCAGCCGGGGCTCTGGAAACACCATATATTTT.

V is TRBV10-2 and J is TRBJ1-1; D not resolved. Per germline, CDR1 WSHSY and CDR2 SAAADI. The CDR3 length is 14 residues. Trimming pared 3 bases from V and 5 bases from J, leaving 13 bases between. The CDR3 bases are TGCGCCAGCAGTGATGGAGCCCCCGTGACTGAAGCTTTCTTT. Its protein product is CASSDGAPVTEAFF.

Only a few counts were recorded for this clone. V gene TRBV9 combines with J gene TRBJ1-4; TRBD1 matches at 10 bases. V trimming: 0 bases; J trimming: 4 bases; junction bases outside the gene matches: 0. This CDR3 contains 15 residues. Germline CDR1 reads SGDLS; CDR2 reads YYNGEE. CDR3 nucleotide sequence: TGTGCCAGCAGCGTAGGGACAGGGGGTAATGAAAAACTGTTTTTT. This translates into CASSVGTGGNEKLFF. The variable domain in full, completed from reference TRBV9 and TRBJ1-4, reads DSGVTQTPKHLITATGQRVTLRCSPRSGDLSVYWYQQSLDQGLQFLIQYYNGEERAKGNILERFSAQQFPDLHSELNLSSLELGDSALYFCASSVGTGGNEKLFFGSGTQLSVL.